A selection of T cell receptor beta chains follows, all from one sample in a study of PD-1 blockade in mismatch repair-deficient tumors. Measured with immunoSEQ multiplex PCR; TCRdb has only the in-frame clones, and not every one. The sample consists of approximately 100,000 clones, approximately 80% of them appearing once. Sequencing was performed on peripheral blood, taken approximately 36 weeks after starting pembrolizumab. These receptors were obtained from an adult with mismatch repair-deficient cancer. CDR3s include the opening cysteine and the closing phenylalanine or tryptophan. A D gene is named only where the DNA matches it firmly. Only some rows state a clone size, as once, few, many or a class for expanded clones.

d_call	v_call	j_call	clone_size	cdr3_nt	cdr3_aa
.	TRBV6-6	TRBJ2-7	few	TGTGCCAGCAGGACGGAGGGGTTGAGGTACGAGCAGTACTTC	CASRTEGLRYEQYF
TRBD2	TRBV10-3	TRBJ2-7	.	TGTGCCACTAGTTCCAGCGGGAGTGGTGGGCAGTACTTC	CATSSSGSGGQYF
.	TRBV5-1	TRBJ1-4	.	TGCGCCAGCAGCTTGGGGGCTACTAATGAAAAACTGTTTTTT	CASSLGATNEKLFF
TRBD1	TRBV6-1	TRBJ1-5	.	TGTGCCGTTGGGACAGGGCCCGATCAGCCCCAGCATTTT	CAVGTGPDQPQHF
.	TRBV9	TRBJ2-7	.	TGTGCCAGCAGCCCATCTCCCTGGATGGGGTATGGCGACGAGCAGTACTTC	CASSPSPWMGYGDEQYF
.	TRBV14	TRBJ1-2	once	TGTGCCAGCAGCCAAGAAGGATTGGGGTACTATGGCTACACCTTC	CASSQEGLGYYGYTF
TRBD1	TRBV7-9	TRBJ1-4	.	TGTGCCAGCAGGCAGCAGACAGGGCCTAATGAAAAACTGTTTTTT	CASRQQTGPNEKLFF
TRBD1	TRBV11-1	TRBJ2-1	.	TGTGCCAGCAGCTCGAGAGACAGGGGACTCGGTGAGCAGTTCTTC	CASSSRDRGLGEQFF
.	TRBV5-1	TRBJ1-1	.	TGCGCCAGCAGCTTGAATCACTGGAACACTGAAGCTTTCTTT	CASSLNHWNTEAFF
.	TRBV6-6	TRBJ1-1	.	TGTGCCAGCACAACTCAAGAGGACACTGAAGCTTTCTTT	CASTTQEDTEAFF
.	TRBV27	TRBJ2-3	many	TGTGCCAGCAGTCGCCAGTCAATGGGCACAGATACGCAGTATTTT	CASSRQSMGTDTQYF
.	TRBV7-9	TRBJ2-7	.	TGTGCCAGCAGCTCACCGGGACGGAGAACCTACGAGCAGTACTTC	CASSSPGRRTYEQYF
.	TRBV11-2	TRBJ2-7	.	TGTGCCAGCAGCTTACTAAACTACGAGCAGTACTTC	CASSLLNYEQYF
TRBD2	TRBV2	TRBJ2-4	.	TGTGCCAGCGGCAGGACAGCGGGACTAGGCGGAAAAAACATTCAGTACTTC	CASGRTAGLGGKNIQYF
.	TRBV29-1	TRBJ2-5	.	TGCAGCGTGGGGCAAGAGACCCAGTACTTC	CSVGQETQYF